One sample yielded the 15 T cell receptor beta chains listed below, sequenced in a study of cytomegalovirus exposure and HLA in healthy donors. PCR amplification relied on 60 Vbeta primers (plus 13 Jbeta primers). Using immunoSEQ multiplex PCR, the repertoire was profiled, and TCRdb retains in-frame clones only, with some absent. The sample contains under 200,000 clones, about 79% of which appear only once. The source material was PBMCs. The source is a female donor in good health and CMV-seronegative.

This clone was recorded only once. The rearrangement links TRBV11-2 to TRBJ1-5; tentatively, D is TRBD1 (6 bases). CDR3 length: 14 residues. The germline CDR1 and CDR2 sequences are SGHAT and FQNNGV. Between the trimmed V and J ends, which lost 1 base and 7 bases, there was a span of 11 bases. The CDR3 region is CASSLGGGRQPQHF. The CDR3 DNA follows: TGTGCCAGCAGCTTAGGAGGGGGTAGGCAGCCCCAGCATTTT.

In this sample, this clone turned up a few times. The chain has TRBV6-1 and TRBJ1-1, with D possibly being TRBD1 (6 bases). V lost 4 bases to trimming and J lost 0 bases, with 12 bases between them. Germline assignment: CDR1 MNHNS and CDR2 SASEGT. The CDR3 consists of 15 residues. For the CDR3, the DNA is TGTGCCAGCAGTGGGGGGCTTATTGTGAACACTGAAGCTTTCTTT. Translating it yields CASSGGLIVNTEAFF.

The sample holds a few counts of this clone. This chain links TRBV28 with TRBJ2-7, with 10 bases that match TRBD1. Unmatched junction bases numbered 2, after V lost 2 bases and J lost 4 bases. The CDR3 is made up of 14 amino acids. Germline lookup yields CDR1 MDHEN and CDR2 SYDVKM. CDR3 coding DNA: TGTGCCAGCAGTTTAGACAGGGGGCGGTACGAGCAGTACTTC. Translated, it gives CASSLDRGRYEQYF.

This sequence joins TRBV9 and TRBJ1-2, with D unclear. V shed 2 bases and J shed 2 bases, with 10 bases lying between them. The CDR3 is made up of 14 amino acids. Germline V CDR1 and CDR2: SGDLS, YYNGEE. As DNA, the CDR3 is TGTGCCAGCAGCGTGGGCCCATTAAACTATGGCTACACCTTC. Residues: CASSVGPLNYGYTF.

The chain uses TRBV25-1 and TRBJ2-5, with 13 positions matching TRBD2. Germline V CDR1 and CDR2: MGHDK, SYGVNS. The V gene end was trimmed by 7 bases and the J gene end by 4 bases; junction bases not matched to a gene: 12. The CDR3 contains 17 residues. The CDR3 region is CASIPRGGTSGVETQYF. The CDR3 coding sequence is TGTGCCAGCATTCCCCGAGGGGGGACTAGCGGGGTAGAGACCCAGTACTTC.

The gene calls are TRBV7-2 and TRBJ2-5, with 9 bases matching TRBD2. V lost 8 bases to trimming and J lost 4 bases; unmatched junction nucleotides: 14. CDR3 length: 16 residues. Germline-derived CDR1 and CDR2 are SGHTA and FQGNSA. CDR3 sequence reads: CASAWVAGVRRETQYF. The CDR3 bases are TGTGCCAGCGCTTGGGTAGCGGGAGTGAGGCGAGAGACCCAGTACTTC.

The rearrangement uses TRBV15 and TRBJ1-5, with no clear D. The CDR3 covers 12 residues. V lost 6 bases and J lost 7, with 10 bases in between. Germline CDR1 reads LNHNV; CDR2 reads YYDKDF (reference sequence). The CDR3 region has the DNA TGTGCCACCAGGGAGGGAAAACAGCCCCAGCATTTT. Protein sequence: CATREGKQPQHF. Using reference TRBV15 and TRBJ1-5 for the parts outside the CDR3, the full variable domain is DAMVIQNPRYQVTQFGKPVTLSCSQTLNHNVMYWYQQKSSQAPKLLFHYYDKDFNNEADTPDNFQSRRPNTSFCFLDIRSPGLGDTAMYLCATREGKQPQHFGDGTRLSIL.

CDR3 coding DNA: TGTGCCAGCAGCCTCCAAGCCTTCGGGAGTGAAGCTTTCTTT. Translating it yields CASSLQAFGSEAFF. The chain recombines TRBV7-2 with TRBJ1-1; D gene unclear. CDR3 size: 14 residues. The ends were cut back, 5 bases at V and 7 bases at J, with 17 bases in the middle. Germline V gives CDR1 SGHTA, CDR2 FQGNSA.

The rearrangement joins TRBV28 to TRBJ1-5, with D possibly matching TRBD1 (6 bases). This CDR3 contains 12 residues. The V end lost 3 bases, the J end lost 9 bases, and 9 bases lay between the germline ends. From germline, CDR1 is MDHEN and CDR2 SYDVKM. Written as DNA, the CDR3 is TGTGCCAGCAGTTTGCGGGGGCGGCCCCAGCATTTT. This gives the protein CASSLRGRPQHF.

The chain links TRBV27 to TRBJ2-3; D perhaps matches TRBD2 (6 bases). CDR1 is MNHEY, CDR2 SMNVEV, per germline (reference sequence). This CDR3 has 16 amino acids. V lost 2 bases to trimming and J lost 1 base, with 13 bases between them. The CDR3 DNA follows: TGTGCCAGCAGTTTAGGAACGACTAGGGGCACAGATACGCAGTATTTT. Its protein product is CASSLGTTRGTDTQYF.

This clone has more than one count but fewer than ten. V gene TRBV18 combines with J gene TRBJ2-7, with D perhaps matching TRBD1 (6 bases). The CDR3 sequence is 14 residues long. Germline CDR1 KGHSH, CDR2 LQKENI. Trimming stripped 5 bases from V and 3 bases from J, with 14 bases between. The CDR3: CASSRAGVIYEQYF. CDR3 nucleotide sequence: TGTGCCAGCTCAAGGGCAGGGGTAATCTACGAGCAGTACTTC.

Of note for this clone: Other DNA sequences in this specimen translate into the identical CDR3. The CDR3 spells CASSYSGSYEQYF. The CDR3 DNA follows: TGTGCCAGCAGTTATAGCGGTTCTTACGAGCAGTACTTC. The chain employs TRBV6-5 and TRBJ2-7; D is possibly TRBD2 (6 bases). Germline V lookup: CDR1 MNHEY, CDR2 SVGAGI. The CDR3 loop spans 13 amino acids. V lost 3 bases and J lost 4, with 10 bases in between.

V gene TRBV28 combines with J gene TRBJ1-1, with D tentatively TRBD1 (5 bases). CDR3 length equals 15 residues. Trimming took 8 bases from V and 6 from J, leaving 22 bases between them. In germline, CDR1 is MDHEN, CDR2 SYDVKM. The CDR3 nucleotides read TGTGCCAGCGGGGGGGGGAATGAGGGTAACGCTGAAGCTTTCTTT. Translation: CASGGGNEGNAEAFF.

This rearrangement joins TRBV5-8 to TRBJ1-1; D perhaps matches TRBD1 (6 bases). Trimming left V 0 bases short and J 7 bases short, with 16 bases between. This CDR3 has 15 amino acids. CDR1 is SGHTS and CDR2 is YDEGEE in the germline V gene. CDR3 in amino acids: CASSLGTWDTNEAFF. The CDR3 DNA reads TGTGCCAGCAGCTTGGGGACCTGGGACACTAATGAAGCTTTCTTT.

This sequence joins TRBV4-1 and TRBJ2-7; 10 bases line up with TRBD2. Germline loops: CDR1 MGHRA, CDR2 YSYEKL. J gave up 3 bases and V 0 bases, and 14 bases lay outside the gene matches. The CDR3 has 19 amino acids. The CDR3 DNA reads as TGCGCCAGCAGCCAAGATGCGAGCGGGAGGGCCCCAAAGGGCTACGAGCAGTACTTC. Residues: CASSQDASGRAPKGYEQYF.